These T cell receptor beta chains were read from a single sample in a study of T cells in Graves' hyperthyroidism and ophthalmopathy. TCRdb passed the multiplex PCR reads through MiXCR, listing each CDR3 protein once. Found here are about 400,000 distinct CDR3 sequences, about 12% of them singletons; the top ten hold 9.2%. The sample comprised blood. The source is a woman between 18 and 29 years old with Graves' hyperthyroidism. CDR3s leave out the opening cysteine and the closing phenylalanine or tryptophan.

j_call,v_call,cdr3_aa
TRBJ2-5,TRBV6-1,ASSSRLAGAETQY
TRBJ2-7,TRBV12-3/TRBV12-4,ASSLGLAGVEQY
TRBJ2-3,TRBV7-3,ASSLNGWEGADTQY
TRBJ1-1,TRBV11-1,ASSWARAADTEAF
TRBJ1-6,TRBV25-1,ASSGAGLTGGGNSPLH
TRBJ2-3,TRBV5-4,ASREDYTDTQY
TRBJ1-1,TRBV10-3,AISDRGNTEAF
TRBJ1-5,TRBV11-2,ASSLQGIRQPQH
TRBJ1-1,TRBV5-1,ASSRGGGGDTEAF
TRBJ2-7,TRBV28,ASSDWFAGDYEQY
TRBJ2-7,TRBV28,ASRDGQGRGVYEQY
TRBJ2-2,TRBV14,ASSQAPAGPYTGELF
TRBJ1-2,TRBV7-9,ASSLVRGHEEDYT
TRBJ2-5,TRBV5-1,ASSLERTGRETQY
TRBJ2-7,TRBV18,ASSPYGGHYEQY
TRBJ1-2,TRBV2,ASRDRDLHGNGYT
TRBJ1-1,TRBV7-9,ASKPMTGDTEAF
TRBJ2-7,TRBV4-1,ASSQGERGSYEQY
TRBJ1-6,TRBV19,ASSIGRAINSPLH
TRBJ1-3,TRBV7-2,ASSPPGRGGSGNTIY
TRBJ2-7,TRBV28,ASSKGQAPYEQY
TRBJ1-2,TRBV14,ASSQWDSRPNYGYT
TRBJ1-3,TRBV4-1,ASSQEGNTIY
TRBJ2-7,TRBV28,ASSLSAAYEQH
TRBJ2-7,TRBV11-3,ASGRGNEQY
TRBJ1-2,TRBV28,ASSLTLTYGYT
TRBJ2-7,TRBV6-1,ATFAGGVSASYEQY
TRBJ2-1,TRBV6-6,ASSYVSGGSSYNEQF
TRBJ2-1,TRBV6-2/TRBV6-3,ASKPGLAGGMNEQF
TRBJ1-5,TRBV12-3/TRBV12-4,ASRARGESPQH
TRBJ1-1,TRBV28,ASSFSGMNTEAF